These 2 T cell receptor beta chains came from one sample sequenced in a study of cytomegalovirus exposure and HLA in healthy donors. With 60 Vbeta and 13 Jbeta primers, the PCR was carried out. Measured with immunoSEQ multiplex PCR; TCRdb has only the in-frame clones, and not every one. The repertoire includes roughly 190,000 clones, about 81% of them detected once, and about 4.6% sits in the top ten. Sequencing was carried out using PBMCs. These receptors all stem from a man aged 25 to 40 in good health and CMV-seropositive.

The gene calls are TRBV7-2 and TRBJ2-7; 8 bases are shared with TRBD1. With V trimmed by 5 bases and J by 5 bases, 14 bases remained unmatched. The CDR3 consists of 16 residues. The germline V gene encodes CDR1 SGHTA and CDR2 FQGNSA. CDR3: CASSRTGRVITNEQYF. DNA for the CDR3: TGTGCCAGCAGCCGGACAGGGCGAGTAATTACGAACGAGCAGTACTTC.

This clone was counted between two and nine times. CDR3 amino acids: CASSSSGSSYNEQFF. The CDR3 nucleotides are TGTGCCAGCAGCTCTAGCGGCAGCTCCTACAATGAGCAGTTCTTC. The chain uses TRBV6-6 and TRBJ2-1; 7 bases map to TRBD2. In germline, CDR1 is MNHNY, CDR2 SVGAGI (reference sequence). With V trimmed by 6 bases and J by 0 bases, 5 bases remained unmatched. There are 15 residues in the CDR3.